This TCR beta chain was recorded in a study of blood T cell repertoires in COVID-19. Background on the study: The United States, Italy and Spain supplied acute and convalescent COVID-19 samples. PBMCs, B-cell-depleted T cells, or T cells provided the cDNA or gDNA that made up the material.

Original data processing: Scientists estimated how many nucleated cells there were by amplifying reference gene primers. Measured with immunoSEQ multiplex PCR; TCRdb has only the in-frame clones, and not every one. The V and J calls and clone size were taken over from that table, and D and trimming were inferred from the DNA. The profile shows approximately 70,000 clones, 75% to 90% of them singletons. The J segment lost 3 bases and the V segment lost 0 bases, leaving 1 base of the junction unmatched. From germline, CDR1 is SGHDT and CDR2 YYEEEE. This CDR3 comprises 17 residues. The sequenced material came from peripheral blood. V usage is TRBV5-6 and J usage is TRBJ2-2; 14 nucleotides agree with TRBD2. The TCR originated in an elderly woman with active or convalescent COVID-19. CDR3 in amino acids: CASSLGLAGGHTGELFF. Here the CDR3 DNA reads TGTGCCAGCAGCTTGGGACTAGCGGGGGGGCACACCGGGGAGCTGTTTTTT.